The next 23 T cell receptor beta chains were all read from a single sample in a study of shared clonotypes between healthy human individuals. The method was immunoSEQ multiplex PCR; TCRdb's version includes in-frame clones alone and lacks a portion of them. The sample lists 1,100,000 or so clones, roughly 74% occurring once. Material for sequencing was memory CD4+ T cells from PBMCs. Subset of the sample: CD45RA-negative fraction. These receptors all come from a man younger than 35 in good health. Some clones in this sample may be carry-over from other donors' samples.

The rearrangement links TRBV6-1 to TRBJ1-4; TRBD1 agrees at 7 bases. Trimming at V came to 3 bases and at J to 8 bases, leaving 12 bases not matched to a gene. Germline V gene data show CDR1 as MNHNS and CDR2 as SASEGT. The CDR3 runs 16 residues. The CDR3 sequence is CASSDKYRQGGEKLFF. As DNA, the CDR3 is TGTGCCAGCAGTGATAAGTATCGGCAGGGGGGAGAAAAACTGTTTTTT.

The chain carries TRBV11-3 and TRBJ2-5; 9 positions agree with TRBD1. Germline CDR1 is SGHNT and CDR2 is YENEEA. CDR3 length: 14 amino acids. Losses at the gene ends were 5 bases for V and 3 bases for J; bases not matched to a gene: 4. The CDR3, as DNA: TGTGCCAGCAGCCCCCGGGACAGGGAAGAGACCCAGTACTTC. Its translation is CASSPRDREETQYF.

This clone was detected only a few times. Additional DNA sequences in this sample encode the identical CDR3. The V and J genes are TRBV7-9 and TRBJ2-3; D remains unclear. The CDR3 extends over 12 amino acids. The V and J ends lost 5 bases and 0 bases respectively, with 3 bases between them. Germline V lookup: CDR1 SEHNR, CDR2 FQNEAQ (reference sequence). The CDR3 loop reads CASSISTDTQYF. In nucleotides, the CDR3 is TGTGCCAGCAGCATAAGCACAGATACGCAGTATTTT.

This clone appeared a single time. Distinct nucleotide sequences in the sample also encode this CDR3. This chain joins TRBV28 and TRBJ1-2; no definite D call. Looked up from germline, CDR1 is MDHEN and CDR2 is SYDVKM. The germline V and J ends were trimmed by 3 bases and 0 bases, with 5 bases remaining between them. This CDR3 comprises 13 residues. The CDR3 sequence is CASSLVANYGYTF. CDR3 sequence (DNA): TGTGCCAGCAGTTTGGTGGCTAACTATGGCTACACCTTC.

CDR3 bases: TGCGCCAGCAGCTCGTTACAGGGGGCGCATGGCTACACCTTC. Protein sequence: CASSSLQGAHGYTF. The chain couples TRBV5-1 to TRBJ1-2, with 9 bases matching TRBD1. V shed 3 bases and J 6 bases; nucleotides not matched to a gene: 6. Germline values: CDR1 SGHRS, CDR2 YFSETQ. The CDR3 is made up of 14 amino acids.

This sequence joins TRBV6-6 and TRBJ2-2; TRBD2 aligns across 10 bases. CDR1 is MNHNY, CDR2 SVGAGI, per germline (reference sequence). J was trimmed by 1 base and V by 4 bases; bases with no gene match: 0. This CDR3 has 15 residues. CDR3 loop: CASSWTSGNTGELFF. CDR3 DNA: TGTGCCAGCAGTTGGACTAGCGGGAACACCGGGGAGCTGTTTTTT.

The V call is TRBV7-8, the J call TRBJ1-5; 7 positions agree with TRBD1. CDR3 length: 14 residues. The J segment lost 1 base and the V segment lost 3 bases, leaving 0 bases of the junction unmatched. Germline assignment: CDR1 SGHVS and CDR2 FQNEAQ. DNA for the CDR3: TGTGCCAGCAGCTTGGGACAGAGCAATCAGCCCCAGCATTTT. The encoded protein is CASSLGQSNQPQHF.

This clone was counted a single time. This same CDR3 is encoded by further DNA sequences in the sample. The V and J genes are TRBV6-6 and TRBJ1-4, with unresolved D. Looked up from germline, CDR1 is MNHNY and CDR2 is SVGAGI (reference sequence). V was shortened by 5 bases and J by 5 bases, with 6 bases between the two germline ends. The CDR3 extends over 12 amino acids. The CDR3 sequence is CASSPGNEKLFF. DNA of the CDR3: TGTGCCAGCAGTCCGGGAAATGAAAAACTGTTTTTT.

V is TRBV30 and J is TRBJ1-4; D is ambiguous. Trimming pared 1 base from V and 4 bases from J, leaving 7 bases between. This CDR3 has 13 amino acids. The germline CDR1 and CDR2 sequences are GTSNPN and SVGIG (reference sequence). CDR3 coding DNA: TGTGCCTGGAGTGGAGCCCGTAATGAAAAACTGTTTTTT. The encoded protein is CAWSGARNEKLFF.

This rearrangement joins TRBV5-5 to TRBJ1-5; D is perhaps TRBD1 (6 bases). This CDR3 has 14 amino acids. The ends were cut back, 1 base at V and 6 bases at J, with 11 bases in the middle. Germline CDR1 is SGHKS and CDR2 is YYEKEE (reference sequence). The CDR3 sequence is CASSLLPRGQPQHF. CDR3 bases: TGTGCCAGCAGCTTGTTACCCAGGGGTCAGCCCCAGCATTTT.

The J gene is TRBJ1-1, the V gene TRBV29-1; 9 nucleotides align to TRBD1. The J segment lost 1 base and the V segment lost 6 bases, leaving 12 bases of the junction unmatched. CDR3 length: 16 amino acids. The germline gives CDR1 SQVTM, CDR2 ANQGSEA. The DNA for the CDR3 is TGCAGCGTGGAAAACAGGGGGCAAGGATGGAACACTGAAGCTTTCTTT. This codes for CSVENRGQGWNTEAFF.

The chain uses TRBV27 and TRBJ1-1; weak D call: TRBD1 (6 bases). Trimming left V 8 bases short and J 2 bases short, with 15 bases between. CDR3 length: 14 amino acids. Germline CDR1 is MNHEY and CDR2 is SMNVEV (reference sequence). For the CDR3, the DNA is TGTGCCAGCCCGCCGGGACACCTTAACACTGAAGCTTTCTTT. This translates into CASPPGHLNTEAFF.

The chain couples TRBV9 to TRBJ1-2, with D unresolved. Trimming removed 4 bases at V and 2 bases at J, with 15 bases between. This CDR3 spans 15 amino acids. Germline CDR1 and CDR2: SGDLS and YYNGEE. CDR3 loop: CASSNPRGSNYGYTF. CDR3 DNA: TGTGCCAGCAGCAATCCGCGGGGATCAAACTATGGCTACACCTTC. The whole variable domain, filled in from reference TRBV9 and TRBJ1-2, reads DSGVTQTPKHLITATGQRVTLRCSPRSGDLSVYWYQQSLDQGLQFLIQYYNGEERAKGNILERFSAQQFPDLHSELNLSSLELGDSALYFCASSNPRGSNYGYTFGSGTRLTVV.

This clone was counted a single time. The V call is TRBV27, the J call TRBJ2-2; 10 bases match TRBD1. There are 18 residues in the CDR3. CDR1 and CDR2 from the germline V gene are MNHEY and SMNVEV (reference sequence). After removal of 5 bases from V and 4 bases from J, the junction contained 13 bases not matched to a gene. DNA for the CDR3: TGTGCCAGCAGTAACCCTGGACAGGGGGATTCTGGCACCGGGGAGCTGTTTTTT. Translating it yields CASSNPGQGDSGTGELFF.

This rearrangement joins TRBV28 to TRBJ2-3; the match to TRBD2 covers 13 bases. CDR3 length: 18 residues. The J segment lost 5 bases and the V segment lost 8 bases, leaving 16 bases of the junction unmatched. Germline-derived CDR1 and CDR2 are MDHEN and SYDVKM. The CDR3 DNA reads TGTGCCAGCCGAAAGAACGGACGACTAGCGGGAGGAGGAGATACGCAGTATTTT. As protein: CASRKNGRLAGGGDTQYF.

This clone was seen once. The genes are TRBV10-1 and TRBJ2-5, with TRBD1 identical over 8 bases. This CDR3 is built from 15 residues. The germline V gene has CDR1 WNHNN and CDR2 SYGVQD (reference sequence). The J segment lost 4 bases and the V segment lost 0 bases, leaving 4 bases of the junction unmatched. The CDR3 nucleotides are TGCGCCAGCAGTGAGTCCTTCGGGACAGGAGAGACCCAGTACTTC. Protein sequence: CASSESFGTGETQYF.

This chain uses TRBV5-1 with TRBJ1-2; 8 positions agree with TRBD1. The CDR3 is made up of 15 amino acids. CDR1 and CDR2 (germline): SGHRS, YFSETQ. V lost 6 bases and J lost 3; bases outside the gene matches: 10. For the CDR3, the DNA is TGCGCCAGCACGCACGGGGCAGGGGGCGACTATGGCTACACCTTC. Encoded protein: CASTHGAGGDYGYTF. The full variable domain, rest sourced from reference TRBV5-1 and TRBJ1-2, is KAGVTQTPRYLIKTRGQQVTLSCSPISGHRSVSWYQQTPGQGLQFLFEYFSETQRNKGNFPGRFSGRQFSNSRSEMNVSTLELGDSALYLCASTHGAGGDYGYTFGSGTRLTVV.

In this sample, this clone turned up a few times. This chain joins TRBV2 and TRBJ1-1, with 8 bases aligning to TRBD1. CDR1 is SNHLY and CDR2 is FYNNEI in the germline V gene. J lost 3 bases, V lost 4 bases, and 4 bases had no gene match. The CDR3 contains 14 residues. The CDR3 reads CASSGQGWDTEAFF. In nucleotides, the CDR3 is TGTGCCAGCAGTGGACAGGGGTGGGACACTGAAGCTTTCTTT.

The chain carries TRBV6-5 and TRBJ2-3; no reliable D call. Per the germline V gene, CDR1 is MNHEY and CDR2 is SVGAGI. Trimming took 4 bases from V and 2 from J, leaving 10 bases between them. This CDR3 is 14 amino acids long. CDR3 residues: CASSLQDHTDTQYF. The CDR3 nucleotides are TGTGCCAGCAGTTTGCAGGATCACACAGATACGCAGTATTTT.

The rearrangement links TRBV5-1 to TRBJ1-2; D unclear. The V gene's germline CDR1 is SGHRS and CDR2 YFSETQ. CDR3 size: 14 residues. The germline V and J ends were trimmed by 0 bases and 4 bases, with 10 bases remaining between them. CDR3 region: CASSLAGQSYGYTF. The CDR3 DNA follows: TGCGCCAGCAGCTTGGCCGGGCAGAGCTATGGCTACACCTTC.

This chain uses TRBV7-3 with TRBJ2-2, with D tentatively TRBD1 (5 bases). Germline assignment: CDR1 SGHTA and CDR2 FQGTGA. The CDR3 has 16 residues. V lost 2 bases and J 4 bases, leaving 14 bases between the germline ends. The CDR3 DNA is TGTGCCAGCAGCTTATACGCAGGGTTCGGCACCGGGGAGCTGTTTTTT. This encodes CASSLYAGFGTGELFF. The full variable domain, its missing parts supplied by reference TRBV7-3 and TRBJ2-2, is GAGVSQTPSNKVTEKGKYVELRCDPISGHTALYWYRQSLGQGPEFLIYFQGTGAADDSGLPNDRFFAVRPEGSVSTLKIQRTERGDSAVYLCASSLYAGFGTGELFFGEGSRLTVL.

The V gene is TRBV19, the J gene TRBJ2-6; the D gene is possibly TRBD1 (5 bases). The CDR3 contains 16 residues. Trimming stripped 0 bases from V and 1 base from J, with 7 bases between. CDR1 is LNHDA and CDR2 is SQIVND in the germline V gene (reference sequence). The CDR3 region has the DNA TGTGCCAGTAGTATAGAAAGGGGATCTGGGGCCAACGTCCTGACTTTC. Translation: CASSIERGSGANVLTF.

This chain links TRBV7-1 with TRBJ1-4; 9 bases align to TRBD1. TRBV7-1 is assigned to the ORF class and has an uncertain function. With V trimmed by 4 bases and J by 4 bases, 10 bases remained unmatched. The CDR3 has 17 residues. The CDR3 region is CASSLGRGGQGNEKLFF. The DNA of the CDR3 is TGTGCCAGCAGCTTAGGCAGAGGGGGACAGGGTAATGAAAAACTGTTTTTT.